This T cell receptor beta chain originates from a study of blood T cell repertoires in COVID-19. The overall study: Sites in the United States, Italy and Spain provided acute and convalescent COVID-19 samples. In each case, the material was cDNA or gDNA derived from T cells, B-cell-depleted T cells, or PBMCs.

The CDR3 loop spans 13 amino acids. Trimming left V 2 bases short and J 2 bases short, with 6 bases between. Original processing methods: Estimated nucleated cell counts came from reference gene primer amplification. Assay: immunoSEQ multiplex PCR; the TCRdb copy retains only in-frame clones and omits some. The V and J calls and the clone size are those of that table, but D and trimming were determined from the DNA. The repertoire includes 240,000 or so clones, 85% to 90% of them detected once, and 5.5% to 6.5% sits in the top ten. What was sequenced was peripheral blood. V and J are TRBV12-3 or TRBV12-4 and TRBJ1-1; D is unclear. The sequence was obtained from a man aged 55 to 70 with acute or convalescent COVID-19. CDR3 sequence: CASSLKANTEAFF. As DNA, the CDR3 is TGTGCCAGCAGTTTAAAAGCAAACACTGAAGCTTTCTTT.